This T cell receptor (beta chain) was sequenced for a study of T-cell reconstitution after alpha-beta-depleted transplantation in children. Study-wide points: Hyperexpanded clones declined; after one year, newly produced T cells mostly supplied diversity.

This clonotype was seen at least ten times. No antigen is known for it. Unique molecular identifiers were incorporated during preparation of the TCRbeta library. In TCRdb, the PCR reads were re-called with MiXCR into one record per CDR3 protein. The sample holds fewer than 700,000 distinct CDR3 sequences, under 25% seen once. The trim removed 3 bases at V and 6 bases at J, leaving 8 bases unmatched. In germline, CDR1 is SGHRS, CDR2 YFSETQ. CDR3 size: 15 residues. This clonotype was sampled from a boy in the first two years of life who had a stem cell transplant for acute myeloid leukemia, so the T cells may come from the graft donor. The chain is built from TRBV5-1 and TRBJ1-4; 7 positions agree with TRBD1. Sequencing was performed on PBMCs, mostly from graft donor cells, taken 360 days after TCRalphabeta/CD19-depleted stem cell transplant. CDR3 region: CASSSSHRGDEKLFF. CDR3 coding DNA: TGCGCCAGCAGCTCTTCACACAGGGGCGATGAAAAACTGTTTTTT.